Listed here is a single T cell receptor (beta chain). As yet, its antigen is unknown. Isolation per sample recovered at least 7 million PBMCs. The data were taken from a study of blood T cells in healthy people across ages. Trimming removed 4 bases at V and 6 bases at J, with 14 bases between. The CDR3 consists of 14 residues. The second PCR ran roughly 7 to 12 cycles with a sample-barcoded 5' primer and J-beta primers. TCRdb re-analysed the 5' RACE reads in MiXCR, keeping a single row per CDR3 protein. The sample records some 920,000 distinct CDR3 sequences, around 54% being singletons. Findings and caveats of the study: It was not possible, with unsorted PBMCs, to conclusively compare naive and antigen-experienced cells.

Sample: blood. The sequence came from a woman in her sixties or seventies in good health. V usage is TRBV12-3 or TRBV12-4 and J usage is TRBJ2-3, with a possible D match to TRBD1 (6 bases). The CDR3 DNA reads TGTGCCAGCAGTTCCCCAGGGGAACGGGATACGCAGTATTTT. Its protein is CASSSPGERDTQYF.